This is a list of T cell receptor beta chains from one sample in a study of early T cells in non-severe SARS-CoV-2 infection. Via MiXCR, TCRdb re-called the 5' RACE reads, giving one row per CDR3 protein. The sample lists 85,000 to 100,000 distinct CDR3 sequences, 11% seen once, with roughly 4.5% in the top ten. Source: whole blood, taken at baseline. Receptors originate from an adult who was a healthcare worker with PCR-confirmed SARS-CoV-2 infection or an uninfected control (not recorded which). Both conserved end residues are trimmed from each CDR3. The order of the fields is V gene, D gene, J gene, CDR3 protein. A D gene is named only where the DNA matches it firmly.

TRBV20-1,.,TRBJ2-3,SAIGGLITDTQY
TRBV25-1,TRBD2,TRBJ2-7,ASSELAGVNEQY
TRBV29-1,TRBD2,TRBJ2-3,SVPGLAASTDTQY
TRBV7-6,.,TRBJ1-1,ASSLRGQNTEAF
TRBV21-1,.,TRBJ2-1,ASSRAGGLSNEQF
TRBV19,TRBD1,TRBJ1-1,ASTRGVAEAF
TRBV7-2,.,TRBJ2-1,ASSLADLNNEQF
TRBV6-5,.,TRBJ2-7,ASSYRAGYEQY
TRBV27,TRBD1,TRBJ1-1,ASTHLDRAGDTEAF
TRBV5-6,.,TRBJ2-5,ASSLRRGQETQY
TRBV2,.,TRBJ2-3,ASSEGGYTDTQY
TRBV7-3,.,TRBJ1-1,ASQRNPGADTEAF
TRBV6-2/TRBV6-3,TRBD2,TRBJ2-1,ASSYSASGSSYNEQF
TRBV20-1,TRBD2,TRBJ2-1,SARTSGPHEQF
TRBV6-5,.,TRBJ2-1,ASSYSGLREWGNEQF
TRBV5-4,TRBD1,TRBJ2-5,ASSPPGQQETQY
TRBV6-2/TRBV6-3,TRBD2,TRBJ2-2,ASSYPGLVYTGELF
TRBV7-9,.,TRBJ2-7,ASSLSSVYEQY
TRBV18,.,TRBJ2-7,ASSPSQAVRSYEQY
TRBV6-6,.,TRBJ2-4,ASSFQGNIQY
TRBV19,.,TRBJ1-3,ATMSFQGRAGNTIY
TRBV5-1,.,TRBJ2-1,ASSLRTGALGNEQF
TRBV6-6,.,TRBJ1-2,ASTRTAFNYGYT
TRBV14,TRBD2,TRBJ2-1,ASSHPGGSYNEQF
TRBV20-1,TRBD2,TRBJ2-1,SAYGLAGAFSEQF
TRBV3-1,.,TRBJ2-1,ASSQDRLHNEQF
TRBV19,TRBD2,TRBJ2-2,ASSTGGGTGELF
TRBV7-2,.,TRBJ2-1,ASSLALTPEQF
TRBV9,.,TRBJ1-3,ASSPQSSGNTIY
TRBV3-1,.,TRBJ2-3,ASSQQPAASTDTQY
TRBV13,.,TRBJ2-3,ASSLRERYTQY
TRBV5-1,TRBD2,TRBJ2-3,ASSSGLATDTQY
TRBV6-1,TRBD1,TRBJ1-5,ASSGHGTGAQPQH
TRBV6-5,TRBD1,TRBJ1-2,ASSRQGGAYGYT
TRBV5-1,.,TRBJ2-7,ASSLEGVYEQY
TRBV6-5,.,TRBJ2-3,ASGLGQNTDTQY
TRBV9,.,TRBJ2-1,ASSPRLATYNEQF
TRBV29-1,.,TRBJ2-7,SVVHYEQY
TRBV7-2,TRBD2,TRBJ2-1,ASSAGTSFNEQF
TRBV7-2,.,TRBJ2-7,ASSLEFSYEQY
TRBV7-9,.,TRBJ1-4,ASSSFKGAEKLF
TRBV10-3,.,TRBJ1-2,AISAERPGGYT
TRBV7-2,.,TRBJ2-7,ASSLVRGTGEQY
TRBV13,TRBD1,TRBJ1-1,ASSRDRYTEAF
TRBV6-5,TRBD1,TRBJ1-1,ASSHRDRNEAF
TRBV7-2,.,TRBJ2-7,ASSLSPRLYEQY
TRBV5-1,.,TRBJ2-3,ASTPVGSQGDTQY
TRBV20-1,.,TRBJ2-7,SARAPQMRYEQY
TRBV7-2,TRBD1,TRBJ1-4,ASSSTRGTAPTNEKLF
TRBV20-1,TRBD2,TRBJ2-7,SLILAGNSYEQY
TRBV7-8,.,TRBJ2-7,ASSPLESSYEQY